This T cell receptor beta chain was retrieved from a study of T cells in Graves' hyperthyroidism and ophthalmopathy. Findings and caveats of the study: In validation, the model predicted ophthalmopathy. These predictions came a median roughly 6.5 months before onset. Blood samples included most of the expanded thyroid clonotypes exceeding 0.001.

The TCR beta CDR3 regions underwent amplification using RNA transcripts as the source. First-round RT-PCR with HTBI primers amplified the TCR CDR3 region. TCRdb reprocessed the multiplex PCR reads with MiXCR, giving one entry per CDR3 protein. The top ten hold roughly 3.3% of the sample, which has under 600,000 distinct CDR3 sequences, approximately 15% seen once. V shed 4 bases and J 2 bases; nucleotides not matched to a gene: 12. CDR1 and CDR2 from the germline V gene are KGHDR and SFDVKD. The CDR3 loop spans 18 amino acids. As for this clonotype: Its antigen is still unknown.

This TCR derives from a middle-aged woman with Graves' ophthalmopathy. Sample: blood. This chain joins TRBV24-1 and TRBJ2-2, with TRBD1 identical over 7 bases. CDR3 amino acids: CATSEGIRTGVNTGELFF. In DNA form, the CDR3 reads TGTGCCACCAGTGAAGGAATCCGGACAGGAGTAAACACCGGGGAGCTGTTTTTT.